Shown below are 27 T cell receptor beta chains from a single sample sequenced in a study of regulatory T cells in long-lasting Graves disease. Sequencing libraries for TCR beta were prepared with iRepertoire HTBI primers and Arm-PCR of CDR3 regions. TCRdb recomputed calls from the multiplex PCR reads with MiXCR, one row per CDR3 protein. The table has under 700,000 distinct CDR3 sequences, about 15% seen once. Specified time point: newly diagnosed GD, antithyroid drugs for less than 3 months. The TCR library was made from RNA that had been extracted from PBMCs in TRIzol. This sample also belongs to another study, concerning T cells in Graves' hyperthyroidism and ophthalmopathy.

The input for sequencing was peripheral blood mononuclear cells (PBMCs), taken at new diagnosis, from a patient treated with antithyroid drugs. Receptors originate from a woman aged 40-65 years with Graves disease.

The table lists this clonotype with a few counts. The chain recombines TRBV20-1 with TRBJ2-3, with TRBD2 identical over 7 bases. The V gene end was trimmed by 6 bases and the J gene end by 2 bases; junction bases not matched to a gene: 11. This CDR3 is built from 15 residues. Looked up from germline, CDR1 is DFQATT and CDR2 is SNEGSKA (reference sequence). CDR3 in DNA: TGCAGTGCCAATCGGGACTACTCCCTCACAGATACGCAGTATTTT. This encodes CSANRDYSLTDTQYF.

In this sample, this clonotype turned up many times. The chain combines TRBV27 with TRBJ1-1, with D uncertain. The germline CDR1 and CDR2 sequences are MNHEY and SMNVEV (reference sequence). This CDR3 is 13 amino acids long. Deletions cut 6 bases from V and 1 base from J, with 9 bases between. CDR3: CASSLWRNTEAFF. Written as DNA, the CDR3 is TGTGCCAGCAGCTTGTGGAGGAACACTGAAGCTTTCTTT.

The chain employs TRBV7-9 and TRBJ2-1; 8 nucleotides line up with TRBD2. CDR1 is SEHNR and CDR2 is FQNEAQ in the germline V gene (reference sequence). This CDR3 is built from 13 residues. The V segment lost 5 bases and the J segment 9 bases; nucleotides outside the gene matches: 6. CDR3 loop: CASSPPGRAEQFF. CDR3 coding DNA: TGTGCCAGCAGCCCCCCCGGGAGGGCTGAGCAGTTCTTC. Full variable domain (rest looked up from reference TRBV7-9 and TRBJ2-1): DTGVSQNPRHKITKRGQNVTFRCDPISEHNRLYWYRQTLGQGPEFLTYFQNEAQLEKSRLLSDRFSAERPKGSFSTLEIQRTEQGDSAMYLCASSPPGRAEQFFGPGTRLTVL.

Worth noting for this clonotype: The junction differs from germline at one of its ends, possibly a read error. DNA for the CDR3: TGTGCCAGCAACTGGGACCTCCACACCAGGGAGCTGTTTTTT. Amino acids: CASNWDLHTRELFF. This chain connects TRBV2 to TRBJ2-2; D may be TRBD1 or TRBD2 (5 bases each). CDR3 size: 14 residues. Germline V gives CDR1 SNHLY, CDR2 FYNNEI.

This clonotype was found many times. The CDR3 sequence is CASSPWTGGNTEAFF. The CDR3 coding sequence is TGTGCCAGCAGCCCTTGGACAGGGGGGAACACTGAAGCTTTCTTT. The V gene is TRBV3-1, the J gene TRBJ1-1, with TRBD1 identical over 10 bases. CDR1 and CDR2 (germline): LGHDT, YNNKEL (reference sequence). Trimming took 4 bases from V and 1 from J; bases not matched to a gene: 3. This CDR3 is 15 amino acids long.

The chain links TRBV12-3 or TRBV12-4 to TRBJ1-2; D is perhaps TRBD1 (5 bases). The V end was cut by 1 base, the J end by 4 bases, with 16 bases between. CDR3 length: 16 residues. The CDR3 DNA sequence: TGTGCCAGCAGTTTAGATATGGTCAGGGCCTCCTATGGCTACACCTTC. This gives the protein CASSLDMVRASYGYTF.

This chain links TRBV29-1 with TRBJ2-5; 7 bases align to TRBD1. The CDR3 is 11 amino acids. Germline loops: CDR1 SQVTM, CDR2 ANQGSEA. The ends lost 7 bases at V and 6 bases at J; junction bases unmatched: 5. CDR3 amino acids: CSASQGQTQYF. CDR3 bases: TGCAGCGCCTCACAGGGGCAGACCCAGTACTTC.

The rearrangement joins TRBV19 to TRBJ2-6; D uncertain. This CDR3 is 15 amino acids long. In germline, CDR1 is LNHDA, CDR2 SQIVND (reference sequence). Trimming cost V 7 bases and J 0 bases, with 10 bases left between them. The chain's CDR3 is CASTAGHSGANVLTF. The CDR3 region has the DNA TGTGCCAGTACGGCAGGCCACTCTGGGGCCAACGTCCTGACTTTC.

This chain joins TRBV6-1 and TRBJ2-1; no clear D. CDR3 length equals 15 residues. V was clipped by 0 bases and J by 1 base, with 7 bases between them. Germline CDR1 MNHNS, CDR2 SASEGT. The CDR3 coding sequence is TGTGCCAGCAGTGAAGCCGACGGATCCTACAATGAGCAGTTCTTC. It yields the protein CASSEADGSYNEQFF.

This clonotype was found many times. The chain links TRBV2 to TRBJ2-5; D unclear. This CDR3 has 14 residues. In germline, CDR1 is SNHLY, CDR2 FYNNEI. V was cut by 3 bases and J by 2 bases, with 10 bases left in between. DNA for the CDR3: TGTGCCAGCAGTGATTTTAAGGATCAAGAGACCCAGTACTTC. This codes for CASSDFKDQETQYF.

This clonotype has at least ten counts. The V gene is TRBV12-3 or TRBV12-4, the J gene TRBJ1-3; a weak D match, TRBD1 (6 bases). V dropped 5 bases and J dropped 4 bases, with 12 bases sitting between them. The CDR3 contains 14 residues. CDR3 sequence (DNA): TGTGCCAGCAGTCTCCAGGGGAACGGAAACACCATATATTTT. The encoded protein is CASSLQGNGNTIYF.

Ten or more counts support this clonotype. The V call is TRBV29-1, the J call TRBJ2-7; possible D gene TRBD2, 5 bases. CDR1 and CDR2 from the germline V gene are SQVTM and ANQGSEA. The germline V and J ends were trimmed by 5 bases and 3 bases, with 11 bases remaining between them. CDR3 length equals 12 residues. CDR3 residues: CSVRVEGYEQYF. The CDR3 coding sequence is TGCAGCGTTCGGGTTGAGGGCTACGAGCAGTACTTC.

This clonotype was observed a few times. This chain joins TRBV10-3 and TRBJ2-2, with 9 bases that match TRBD1. The CDR3 length is 16 residues. V lost 8 bases, J lost 0 bases, and 7 bases stayed unmatched. Germline V lookup: CDR1 ENHRY, CDR2 SYGVKD. CDR3 region: CAIARQGVANTGELFF. CDR3 in DNA: TGTGCCATCGCGCGACAGGGGGTGGCGAACACCGGGGAGCTGTTTTTT.

This clonotype was counted only a few times. This chain joins TRBV11-3 and TRBJ2-7; D uncertain. V lost 3 bases to trimming and J lost 6 bases, with 21 bases between them. The CDR3 is 16 amino acids. Germline CDR1 and CDR2: SGHNT and YENEEA. The DNA for the CDR3 is TGTGCCAGCAGCTTCACCCACCTTTTATCGGGCGGCGAGCAGTACTTC. Its protein is CASSFTHLLSGGEQYF.

This clonotype turned up a few times. The junction shows a germline mismatch at one end, possibly a read error. V usage is TRBV29-1 and J usage is TRBJ2-1, with D possibly matching TRBD1 (6 bases). Germline V lookup: CDR1 SQVTM, CDR2 ANQGSEA. The CDR3 length is 14 residues. CDR3 in amino acids: CSVEDRSDYNEQFF. DNA for the CDR3: TGCAGCGTGGAAGACAGGAGCGACTACAATGAGCAGTTCTTC.

The chain links TRBV19 to TRBJ2-3; D is uncertain. The CDR3 covers 13 residues. Germline CDR1 reads LNHDA; CDR2 reads SQIVND (reference sequence). Between the trimmed V and J ends, which lost 3 bases and 3 bases, there was a span of 7 bases. The CDR3 is CASSIGPTDTQYF. DNA for the CDR3: TGTGCCAGTAGTATTGGCCCTACAGATACGCAGTATTTT.

In this sample, this clonotype turned up a few times. The chain recombines TRBV15 with TRBJ2-1, with 7 bases aligning to TRBD2. The J segment lost 6 bases and the V segment lost 9 bases, leaving 8 bases of the junction unmatched. CDR1 is LNHNV and CDR2 is YYDKDF in the germline V gene (reference sequence). The CDR3 consists of 13 residues. The CDR3 DNA follows: TGTGCCACAAGCGGGGTTTCACCCAATGAGCAGTTCTTC. As protein: CATSGVSPNEQFF.

This clonotype came up many times. The chain links TRBV6-1 to TRBJ2-7; 8 nucleotides agree with TRBD1. The CDR3 covers 12 residues. V gave up 6 bases and J gave up 6 bases; unmatched junction bases: 4. Germline V gene lookup returns CDR1 MNHNS and CDR2 SASEGT. The DNA for the CDR3 is TGTGCCAGCAGAGCCGGGACAGGCGAGCAGTACTTC. It codes for CASRAGTGEQYF.

The genes are TRBV4-1 and TRBJ1-6; 8 nucleotides align to TRBD1. Germline trimming cut 1 base from V and 9 bases from J; bases unmatched to any gene: 5. This CDR3 has 15 residues. The germline CDR1 and CDR2 sequences are MGHRA and YSYEKL. CDR3 residues: CASSQGQGISSPLHF. In nucleotides, the CDR3 is TGCGCCAGCAGCCAAGGACAGGGGATTAGTTCACCCCTCCACTTT.

Only a few counts were recorded for this clonotype. V is TRBV27 and J is TRBJ2-4; D may be TRBD2 (5 bases). The CDR3 spans 15 residues. The germline V gene encodes CDR1 MNHEY and CDR2 SMNVEV (reference sequence). V lost 6 bases to trimming and J lost 2 bases, with 14 bases between them. DNA of the CDR3: TGTGCCAGCAGCTTGCTCGGGGTACCCAAAAACATTCAGTACTTC. This gives the protein CASSLLGVPKNIQYF.

In this sample, this clonotype turned up many times. V is TRBV27 and J is TRBJ1-2; 7 nucleotides match TRBD1. This CDR3 comprises 13 residues. Germline trimming cut 2 bases from V and 4 bases from J; bases unmatched to any gene: 1. Per the germline V gene, CDR1 is MNHEY and CDR2 is SMNVEV (reference sequence). CDR3 in amino acids: CASSLEGAYGYTF. The CDR3 bases are TGTGCCAGCAGTTTAGAGGGGGCCTATGGCTACACCTTC.

The sample holds many counts of this clonotype. The gene calls are TRBV3-1 and TRBJ1-1, with D uncertain. V was shortened by 2 bases and J by 3 bases, with 7 bases between the two germline ends. The CDR3 covers 13 residues. Germline CDR1 LGHDT, CDR2 YNNKEL (reference sequence). CDR3 amino acids: CASSQFRDTEAFF. For the CDR3, the DNA is TGTGCCAGCAGCCAATTTAGGGACACTGAAGCTTTCTTT. The variable domain in full, with the rest retrieved from reference TRBV3-1 and TRBJ1-1, is DTAVSQTPKYLVTQMGNDKSIKCEQNLGHDTMYWYKQDSKKFLKIMFSYNNKELIINETVPNRFSPKSPDKAHLNLHINSLELGDSAVYFCASSQFRDTEAFFGQGTRLTVV.

This chain connects TRBV5-8 to TRBJ2-5; D ambiguous. Germline V gene sequence: CDR1 SGHTS, CDR2 YDEGEE. Trimming cost V 1 base and J 0 bases, with 4 bases left between them. The CDR3 spans 13 residues. In DNA, the CDR3 is TGTGCCAGCAGCTTGAGGTACCAAGAGACCCAGTACTTC. Encoded protein: CASSLRYQETQYF.

This sequence joins TRBV29-1 and TRBJ2-1; 10 nucleotides match TRBD1. Trimming cost V 7 bases and J 9 bases; bases outside gene matches: 12. The CDR3 consists of 14 residues. Germline CDR1 SQVTM, CDR2 ANQGSEA. The CDR3 DNA is TGCAGCGGATTGACAGGGGGCCTTGGTGGTGAGCAGTTCTTC. Translated, it gives CSGLTGGLGGEQFF.

This clonotype has a count of ten or more. This chain joins TRBV5-1 and TRBJ1-1; 7 nucleotides match TRBD1. The CDR3 length is 11 residues. Germline assignment: CDR1 SGHRS and CDR2 YFSETQ. With 2 bases clipped from V and 11 bases from J, the junction kept 3 bases outside the gene matches. The CDR3 reads CASSLRGLAFF. The CDR3 DNA sequence: TGCGCCAGCAGCTTAAGGGGGCTGGCTTTCTTT.

Note on this clonotype: A read error is possible here, since a much larger clone lies one base away. Because it lacks the conserved phenylalanine or tryptophan at the end, this CDR3 is likely a read error. V gene TRBV2 combines with J gene TRBJ1-1; D unclear. This CDR3 is built from 13 residues. The V and J ends lost 1 base and 0 bases respectively, with 3 bases between them. Germline CDR1 is SNHLY and CDR2 is FYNNEI. CDR3 DNA: TGTGCCAGCAGTGAAGGGGTGAACACTGAAGCTTTCCTT. This translates into CASSEGVNTEAFL.

The chain is built from TRBV29-1 and TRBJ1-1; 8 nucleotides agree with TRBD1. The CDR3 is 12 residues long. The germline CDR1 and CDR2 sequences are SQVTM and ANQGSEA. V lost 6 bases, J lost 8 bases, and 8 bases stayed unmatched. CDR3 in amino acids: CSVGTDRGEAFF. The CDR3 DNA is TGCAGCGTAGGAACTGACAGGGGCGAAGCTTTCTTT.